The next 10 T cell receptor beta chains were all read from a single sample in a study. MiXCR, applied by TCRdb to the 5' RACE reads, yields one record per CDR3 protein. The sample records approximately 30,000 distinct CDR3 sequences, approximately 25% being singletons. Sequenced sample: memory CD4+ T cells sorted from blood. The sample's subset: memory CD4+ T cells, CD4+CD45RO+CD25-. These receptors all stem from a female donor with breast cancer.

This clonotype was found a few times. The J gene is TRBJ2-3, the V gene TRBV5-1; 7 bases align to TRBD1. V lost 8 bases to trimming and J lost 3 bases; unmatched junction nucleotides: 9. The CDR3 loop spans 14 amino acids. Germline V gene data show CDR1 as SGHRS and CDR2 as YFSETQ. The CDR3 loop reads CASSTGQRTDTQYF. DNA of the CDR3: TGCGCCAGTTCGACAGGGCAAAGGACAGATACGCAGTATTTT.

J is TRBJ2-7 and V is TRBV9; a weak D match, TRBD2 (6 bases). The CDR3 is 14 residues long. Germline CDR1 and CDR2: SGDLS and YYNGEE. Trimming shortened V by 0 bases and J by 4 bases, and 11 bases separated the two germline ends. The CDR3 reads CASSVASGLYEQYF. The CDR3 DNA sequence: TGTGCCAGCAGCGTAGCCAGCGGACTATACGAGCAGTACTTC.

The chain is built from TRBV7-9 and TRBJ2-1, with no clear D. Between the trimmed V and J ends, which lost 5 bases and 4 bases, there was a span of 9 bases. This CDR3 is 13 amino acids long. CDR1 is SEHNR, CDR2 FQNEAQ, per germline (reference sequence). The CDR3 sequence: CASSLSFYNEQFF. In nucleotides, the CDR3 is TGTGCCAGCAGCCTTAGTTTTTACAATGAGCAGTTCTTC.

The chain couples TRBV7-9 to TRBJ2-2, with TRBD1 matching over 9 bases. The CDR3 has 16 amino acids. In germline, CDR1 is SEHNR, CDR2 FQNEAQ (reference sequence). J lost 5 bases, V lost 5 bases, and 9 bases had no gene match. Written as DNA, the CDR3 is TGTGCCAGCAGCCCGGGACAGGGAAGAAGTACCGGGGAGCTGTTTTTT. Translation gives CASSPGQGRSTGELFF.

The CDR3 sequence: CASSSDGLLGGYTF. The CDR3 DNA follows: TGTGCCAGCAGCTCGGACGGCCTGTTGGGCGGCTACACCTTC. The chain carries TRBV7-2 and TRBJ1-2; D not certain. Trimming removed 4 bases at V and 8 bases at J, with 17 bases between. Germline V gives CDR1 SGHTA, CDR2 FQGNSA. CDR3 length: 14 residues.

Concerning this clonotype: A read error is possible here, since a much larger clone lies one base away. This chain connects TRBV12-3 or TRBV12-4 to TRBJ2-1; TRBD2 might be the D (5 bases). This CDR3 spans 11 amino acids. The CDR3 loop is CASSFEEAQLF. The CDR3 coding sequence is TGTGCCAGCAGCTTTGAGGAGGCGCAGCTCTTC.

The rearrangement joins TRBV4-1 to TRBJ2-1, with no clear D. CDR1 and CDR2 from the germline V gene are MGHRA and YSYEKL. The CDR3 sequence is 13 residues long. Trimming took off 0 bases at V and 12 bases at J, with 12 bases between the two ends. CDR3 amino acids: CASSQEASRRQFF. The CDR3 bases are TGCGCCAGCAGCCAAGAGGCCTCTAGAAGGCAGTTCTTC.

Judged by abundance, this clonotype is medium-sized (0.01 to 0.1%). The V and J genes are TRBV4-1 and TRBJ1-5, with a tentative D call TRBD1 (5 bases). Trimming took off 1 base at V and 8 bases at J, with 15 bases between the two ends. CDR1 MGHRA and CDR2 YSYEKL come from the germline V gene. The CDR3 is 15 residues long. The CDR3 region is CASSQGGLGSEPQHF. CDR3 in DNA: TGCGCCAGCAGCCAAGGGGGACTCGGCTCGGAGCCCCAGCATTTT.

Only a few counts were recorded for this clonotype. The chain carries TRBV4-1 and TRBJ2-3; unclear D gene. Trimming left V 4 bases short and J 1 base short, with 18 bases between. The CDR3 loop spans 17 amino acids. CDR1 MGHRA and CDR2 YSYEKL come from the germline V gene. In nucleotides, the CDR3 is TGCGCCAGCAGCCGGACCCCGCCCCCTCGGGGCACAGATACGCAGTATTTT. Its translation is CASSRTPPPRGTDTQYF.

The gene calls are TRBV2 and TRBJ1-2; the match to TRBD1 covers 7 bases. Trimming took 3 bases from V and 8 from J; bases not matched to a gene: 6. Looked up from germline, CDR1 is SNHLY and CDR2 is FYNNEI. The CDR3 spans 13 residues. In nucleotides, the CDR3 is TGTGCCAGCAGTGAGAGGACAGGACAGGGCTACACCTTC. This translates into CASSERTGQGYTF.